This T cell receptor beta chain was recovered during a study of T cell responses to AZD1222 COVID-19 vaccine. Profiling relied on immunoSEQ multiplex PCR, and the TCRdb table lists in-frame clones only, not all of them. The data contain some 200,000 clones, around 94% of them singletons. In the case of this clone: Antigen: not known.

V gave up 2 bases and J gave up 3 bases, with 13 bases separating them. This CDR3 region has 15 residues. CDR1 SGHDN and CDR2 FVKESK come from the germline V gene. Study results and limitations: At baseline, seropositivity was found in only six or seven AZD1222 recipients. After the peak T cell response, and only then, were repertoires sampled. The donor group comprised mostly white British people and more females; the analysis possibly underestimated clonal diversity. Reports indicate that nearly half of spike-specific TCRs are directed at unmutated variant regions.

The chain couples TRBV14 to TRBJ1-1; TRBD1 is a possible D gene (6 bases). This receptor was obtained from an adult who received the MenACWY meningococcal vaccine as a control. Specimen: peripheral blood, collected 28 days after the second dose of the MenACWY control vaccine. This CDR3 reads CASSQLLGAHTEAFF. In DNA, the CDR3 is TGTGCCAGCAGCCAACTACTGGGGGCGCACACTGAAGCTTTCTTT.